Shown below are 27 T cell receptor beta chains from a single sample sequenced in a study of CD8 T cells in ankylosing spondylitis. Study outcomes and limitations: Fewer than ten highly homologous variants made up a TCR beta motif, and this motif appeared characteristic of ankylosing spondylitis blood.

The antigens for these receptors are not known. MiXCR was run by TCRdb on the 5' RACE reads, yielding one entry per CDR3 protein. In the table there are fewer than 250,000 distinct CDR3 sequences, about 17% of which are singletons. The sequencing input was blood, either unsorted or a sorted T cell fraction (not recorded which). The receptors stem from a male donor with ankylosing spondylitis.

The CDR3 loop reads CASSPWTGSDTQYF. CDR3 nucleotide sequence: TGTGCCAGTAGTCCCTGGACCGGGTCAGATACGCAGTATTTT. V and J are TRBV19 and TRBJ2-3, with D uncertain. In germline, CDR1 is LNHDA, CDR2 SQIVND (reference sequence). Trimming took off 5 bases at V and 4 bases at J, with 13 bases between the two ends. The CDR3 spans 14 residues.

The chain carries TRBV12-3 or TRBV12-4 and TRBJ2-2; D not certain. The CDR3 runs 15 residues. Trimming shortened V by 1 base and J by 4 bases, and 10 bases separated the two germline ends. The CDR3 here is CASSLDRSLTGELFF. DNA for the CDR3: TGTGCCAGCAGTTTAGACAGATCCCTCACCGGGGAGCTGTTTTTT.

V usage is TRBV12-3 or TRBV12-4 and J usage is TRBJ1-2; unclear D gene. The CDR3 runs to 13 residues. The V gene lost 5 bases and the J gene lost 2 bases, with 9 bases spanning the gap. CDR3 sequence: CASSLPENYGYTF. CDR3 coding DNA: TGTGCCAGCAGTCTCCCAGAGAACTATGGCTACACCTTC.

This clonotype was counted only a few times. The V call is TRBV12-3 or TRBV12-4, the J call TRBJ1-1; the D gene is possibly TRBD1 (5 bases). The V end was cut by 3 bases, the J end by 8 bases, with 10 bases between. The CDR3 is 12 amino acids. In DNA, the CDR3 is TGTGCCAGCAGTTTGGGGACTGTAGAAGCTTTCTTT. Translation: CASSLGTVEAFF.

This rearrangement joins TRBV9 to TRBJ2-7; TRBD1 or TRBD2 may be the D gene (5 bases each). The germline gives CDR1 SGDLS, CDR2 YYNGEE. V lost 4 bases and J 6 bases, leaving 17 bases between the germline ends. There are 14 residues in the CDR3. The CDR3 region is CASSIGALNPEQYF. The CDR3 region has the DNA TGTGCCAGCAGCATCGGGGCTTTGAATCCCGAGCAGTACTTC. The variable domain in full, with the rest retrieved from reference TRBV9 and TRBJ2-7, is DSGVTQTPKHLITATGQRVTLRCSPRSGDLSVYWYQQSLDQGLQFLIQYYNGEERAKGNILERFSAQQFPDLHSELNLSSLELGDSALYFCASSIGALNPEQYFGPGTRLTVT.

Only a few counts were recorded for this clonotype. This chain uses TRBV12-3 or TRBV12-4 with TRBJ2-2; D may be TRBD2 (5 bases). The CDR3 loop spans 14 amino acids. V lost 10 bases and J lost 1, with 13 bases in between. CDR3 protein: CATPVGENTGELFF. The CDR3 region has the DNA TGTGCCACCCCCGTCGGGGAGAACACCGGGGAGCTGTTTTTT.

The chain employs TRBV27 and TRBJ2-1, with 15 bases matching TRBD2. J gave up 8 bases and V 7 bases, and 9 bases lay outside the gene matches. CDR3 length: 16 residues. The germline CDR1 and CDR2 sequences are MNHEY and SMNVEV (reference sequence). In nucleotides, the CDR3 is TGTGCCAGCACTATCGGGACTAGCGGGAGGCACGATGAGCAGTTCTTC. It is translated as CASTIGTSGRHDEQFF.

The CDR3 here is CASKEGAGHYNEQFF. In DNA, the CDR3 is TGCGCCAGCAAAGAAGGGGCGGGGCACTACAATGAGCAGTTCTTC. The chain recombines TRBV4-1 with TRBJ2-1; TRBD2 is a possible D gene (6 bases). This CDR3 has 15 amino acids. Germline V gene sequence: CDR1 MGHRA, CDR2 YSYEKL. The ends were cut back, 7 bases at V and 3 bases at J, with 16 bases in the middle.

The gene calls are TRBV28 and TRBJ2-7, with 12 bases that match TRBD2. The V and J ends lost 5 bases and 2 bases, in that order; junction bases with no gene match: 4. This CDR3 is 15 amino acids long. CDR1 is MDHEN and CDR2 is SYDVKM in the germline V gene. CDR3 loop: CASSRLAGEPYEQYF. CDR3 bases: TGTGCCAGCAGTCGACTAGCGGGGGAGCCCTACGAGCAGTACTTC.

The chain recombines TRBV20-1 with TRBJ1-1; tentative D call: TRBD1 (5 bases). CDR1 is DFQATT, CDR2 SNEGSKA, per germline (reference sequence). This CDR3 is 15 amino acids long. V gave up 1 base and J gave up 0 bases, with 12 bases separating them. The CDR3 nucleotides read TGCAGTGCTAGAGCCGTTGGGGGATTGAACACTGAAGCTTTCTTT. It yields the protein CSARAVGGLNTEAFF.

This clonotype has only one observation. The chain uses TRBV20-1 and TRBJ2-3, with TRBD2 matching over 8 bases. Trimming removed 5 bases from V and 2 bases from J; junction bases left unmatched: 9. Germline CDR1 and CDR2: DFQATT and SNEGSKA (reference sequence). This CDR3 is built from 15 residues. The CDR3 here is CSAATTSAFTDTQYF. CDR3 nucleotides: TGCAGTGCTGCAACGACTAGCGCCTTCACAGATACGCAGTATTTT.

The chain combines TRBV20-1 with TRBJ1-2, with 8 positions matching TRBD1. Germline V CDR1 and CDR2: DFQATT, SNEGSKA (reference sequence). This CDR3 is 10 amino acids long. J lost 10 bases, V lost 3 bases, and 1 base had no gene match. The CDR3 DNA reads TGCAGTGCTAGGGACAGGGACTACACCTTC. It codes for CSARDRDYTF.

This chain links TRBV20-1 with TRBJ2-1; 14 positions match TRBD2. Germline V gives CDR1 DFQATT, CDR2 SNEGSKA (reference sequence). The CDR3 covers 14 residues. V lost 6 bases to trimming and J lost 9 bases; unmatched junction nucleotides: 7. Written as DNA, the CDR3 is TGCAGTGCGAATGCGGGACTAGCGGGAGTTGAGCAGTTCTTC. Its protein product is CSANAGLAGVEQFF.

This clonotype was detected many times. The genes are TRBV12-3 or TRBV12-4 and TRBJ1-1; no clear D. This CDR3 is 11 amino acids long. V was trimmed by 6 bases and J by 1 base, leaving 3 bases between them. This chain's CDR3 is CASSPNTEAFF. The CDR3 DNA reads TGTGCCAGCAGCCCGAACACTGAAGCTTTCTTT.

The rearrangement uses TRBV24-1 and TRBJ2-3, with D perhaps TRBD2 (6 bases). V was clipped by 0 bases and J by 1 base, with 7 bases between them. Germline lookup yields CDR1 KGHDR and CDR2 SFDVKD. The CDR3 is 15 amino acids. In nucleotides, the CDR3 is TGTGCCACCAGTGATTTGGCTAGCGGCACAGATACGCAGTATTTT. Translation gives CATSDLASGTDTQYF.

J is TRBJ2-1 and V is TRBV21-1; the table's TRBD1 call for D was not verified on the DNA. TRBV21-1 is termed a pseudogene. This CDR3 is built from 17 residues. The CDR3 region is CASSKPPGTDNYNEQFF. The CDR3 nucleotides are TGTGCCAGCAGCAAACCCCCCGGGACGGACAACTACAATGAGCAGTTCTTC.

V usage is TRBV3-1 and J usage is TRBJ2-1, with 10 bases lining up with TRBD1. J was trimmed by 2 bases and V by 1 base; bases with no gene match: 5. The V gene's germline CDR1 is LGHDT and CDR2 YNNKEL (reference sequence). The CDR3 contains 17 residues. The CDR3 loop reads CASSQVAGTGAYNEQFF. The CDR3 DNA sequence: TGTGCCAGCAGCCAAGTTGCCGGGACAGGGGCCTACAATGAGCAGTTCTTC.

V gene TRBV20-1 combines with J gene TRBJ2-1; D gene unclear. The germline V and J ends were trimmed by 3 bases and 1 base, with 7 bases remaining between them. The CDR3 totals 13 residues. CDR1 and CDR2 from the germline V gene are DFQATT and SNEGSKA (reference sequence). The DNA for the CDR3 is TGCAGTGCTAGGGCCGTTTCCTACAATGAGCAGTTCTTC. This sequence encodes CSARAVSYNEQFF.

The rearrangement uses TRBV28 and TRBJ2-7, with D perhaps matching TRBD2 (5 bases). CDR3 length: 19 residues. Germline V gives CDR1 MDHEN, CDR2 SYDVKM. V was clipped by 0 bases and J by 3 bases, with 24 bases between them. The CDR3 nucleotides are TGTGCCAGCAGTTTATGGGTTCCGGGTGAGAAGGACGGGGTCTACGAGCAGTACTTC. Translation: CASSLWVPGEKDGVYEQYF.

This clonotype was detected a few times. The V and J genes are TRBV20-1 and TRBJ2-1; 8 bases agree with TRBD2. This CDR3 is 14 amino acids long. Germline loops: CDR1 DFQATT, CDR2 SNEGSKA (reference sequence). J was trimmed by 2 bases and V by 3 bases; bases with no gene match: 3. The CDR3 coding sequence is TGCAGTGCTAGTCCTAGCGGGCCCTACAATGAGCAGTTCTTC. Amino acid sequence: CSASPSGPYNEQFF.

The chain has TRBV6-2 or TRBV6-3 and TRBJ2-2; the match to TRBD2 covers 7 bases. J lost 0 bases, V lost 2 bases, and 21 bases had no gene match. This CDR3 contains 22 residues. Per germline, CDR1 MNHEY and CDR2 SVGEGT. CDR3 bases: TGTGCCAGCAGTTACCCGCCAACTAGCGTTTCCCACAACAACCCGAACACCGGGGAGCTGTTTTTT. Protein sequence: CASSYPPTSVSHNNPNTGELFF.

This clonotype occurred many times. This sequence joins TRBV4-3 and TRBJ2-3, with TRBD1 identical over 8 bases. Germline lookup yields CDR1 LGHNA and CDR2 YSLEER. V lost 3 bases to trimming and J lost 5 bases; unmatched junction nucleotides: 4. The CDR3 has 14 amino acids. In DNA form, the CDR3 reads TGCGCCAGCAGCCAGTCAGGGGGCCGAGATACGCAGTATTTT. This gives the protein CASSQSGGRDTQYF.

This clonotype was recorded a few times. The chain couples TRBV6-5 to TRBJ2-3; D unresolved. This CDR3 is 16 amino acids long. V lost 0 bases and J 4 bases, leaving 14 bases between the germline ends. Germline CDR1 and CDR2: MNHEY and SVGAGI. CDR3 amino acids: CASSYSGSLGPDTQYF. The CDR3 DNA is TGTGCCAGCAGTTACTCTGGCTCCCTGGGCCCAGATACGCAGTATTTT.

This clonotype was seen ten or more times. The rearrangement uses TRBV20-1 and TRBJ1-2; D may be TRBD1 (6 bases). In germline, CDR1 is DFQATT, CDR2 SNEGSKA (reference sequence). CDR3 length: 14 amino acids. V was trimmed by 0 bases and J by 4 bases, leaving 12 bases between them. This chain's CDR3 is CSAREDSPFYGYTF. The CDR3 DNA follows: TGCAGTGCTAGAGAGGACAGCCCTTTCTATGGCTACACCTTC.

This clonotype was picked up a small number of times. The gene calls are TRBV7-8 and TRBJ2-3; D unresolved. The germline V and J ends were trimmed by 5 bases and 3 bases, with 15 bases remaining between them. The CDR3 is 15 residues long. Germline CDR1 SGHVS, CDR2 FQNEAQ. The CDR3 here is CASSLTLLGTDTQYF. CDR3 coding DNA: TGTGCCAGCAGCCTAACCCTTCTCGGAACAGATACGCAGTATTTT.

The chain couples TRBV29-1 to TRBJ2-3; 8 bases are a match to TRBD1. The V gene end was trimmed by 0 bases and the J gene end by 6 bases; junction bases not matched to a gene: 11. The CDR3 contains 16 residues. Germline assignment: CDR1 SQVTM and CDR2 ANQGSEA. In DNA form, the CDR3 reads TGCAGCGTTGAAGATCCGGACAGGGCGGATTGGGATACGCAGTATTTT. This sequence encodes CSVEDPDRADWDTQYF.

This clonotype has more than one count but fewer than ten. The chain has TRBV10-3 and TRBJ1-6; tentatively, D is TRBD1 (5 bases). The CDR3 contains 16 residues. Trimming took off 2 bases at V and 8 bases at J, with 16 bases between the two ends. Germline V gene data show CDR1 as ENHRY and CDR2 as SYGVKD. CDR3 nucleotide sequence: TGTGCCATCAGTGAGACCCCCGGGACGGCTTATTCACCCCTCCACTTT. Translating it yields CAISETPGTAYSPLHF.